Included here is one TCR beta chain sequence, with context. Its antigen specificity is not known. No qualities accompany the bases; no much larger clone lies one base away. Samples from volunteer blood donors who had recovered from COVID-19 were contributed by a second Seattle source. The collaborating institutions used their own protocols to collect whole blood in K2EDTA tubes. For TCRbeta analysis, collaborators shipped samples in one of three forms: frozen whole blood, isolated PBMCs, or DNA extracted from either of those sample types. This entry belongs to a study of blood T cell repertoires in COVID-19 (dated by TCRdb to the early 2020s). With respect to the entire study: Collaborator samples came from the United States, Italy and Spain and covered acute and convalescent phases of COVID-19. The prospective study material was composed of cDNA or gDNA derived from T cells, B-cell-depleted T cells, or PBMCs. Subjects who had been exposed to COVID-19, were actively infected with it, or had recovered from it provided the deeply sampled blood TCRbeta repertoires that made up the dataset. The repertoires were made available in a free public database intended to serve as a resource for research on the immune response to SARS-CoV-2. The samples were drawn from the first 160 participants of the ongoing ImmuneRACE study and from some 1,300 subjects provided by 6 global collaborators. Sample metadata almost always included a de-identified subject ID, COVID-19 status, age in years and sex. HLA class I and class II types, where available, came from metadata supplied by the sample provider rather than from assay-based typing. General study outcomes and caveats: How much clinical and demographic metadata was included differed by source and by participant, and the metadata was provided uncurated.

TCRbeta CDR3 regions were amplified from genomic DNA using the immunoSEQ Assay, a bias-controlled multiplex PCR. Concerning the study's data processing: The number of nucleated cells in each sample was estimated from the amplification of reference gene primers within the assay. To quantify the absolute abundance of each unique TCRbeta CDR3 rearrangement, sequence reads were collapsed and filtered. For each sample, productive Simpson clonality was calculated as the square root of Simpson's diversity index over productive rearrangements. TCRdb re-hosts the immuneACCESS table, in-frame sequences only. Its copies lack some clones; in the studies checked, an unresolved V gene accounts for under half of them, and the cause for the rest is not known. V, J and clone size derive from that table, while D and trimming were established from the DNA sequence. This sample holds hundreds of thousands of clones; approximately 90% were observed only once. Of the sample, roughly 3.4% falls within the top ten clones.

From the cysteine up to the phenylalanine, the CDR3 has a length of 16 residues. Just the 48-base CDR3 DNA is kept, in frame starting at base 1. V drops 1 base and J drops 5 bases, leaving 14 bases in between. The germline V gene (reference sequence) supplies CDR1 LGHDT and CDR2 YNNKEL. This sequence uses TRBV3-1 (or the pseudogene TRBV3-2) and TRBJ2-2, and perhaps TRBD2 as D gene, on 5 matching bases. This clonotype originated in a woman younger than 35 who had recovered from COVID-19. The sequenced sample was peripheral blood. Here the CDR3 is given as CASSQGATRGTGELFF. The DNA sequence reads TGTGCCAGCAGCCAAGGCGCTACTAGAGGAACCGGGGAGCTGTTTTTT.